Following are 13 T cell receptor beta chains from one sample sequenced in a study of cytomegalovirus exposure and HLA in healthy donors. This PCR relied on a set of 60 Vbeta primers and 13 Jbeta primers. Sequencing was performed with immunoSEQ multiplex PCR; in TCRdb, only in-frame clones are kept and a portion is missing. This sample has 100,000 to 150,000 clones; more than 75% occur once, and the top ten carry 1.1%. Sample: PBMCs. These receptors came from a male donor in good health and CMV-seronegative.

A single count supports this clone. In the same sample, other DNA sequences code for this CDR3. V gene TRBV7-2 combines with J gene TRBJ2-3, with D unclear. This CDR3 contains 12 residues. The germline V and J ends were trimmed by 3 bases and 3 bases, with 4 bases remaining between them. Germline V gives CDR1 SGHTA, CDR2 FQGNSA. The CDR3 protein is CASSFLTDTQYF. CDR3 coding DNA: TGTGCCAGCAGCTTCCTGACAGATACGCAGTATTTT. Supplemented by reference TRBV7-2 and TRBJ2-3, the full variable domain reads GAGVSQSPSNKVTEKGKDVELRCDPISGHTALYWYRQSLGQGLEFLIYFQGNSAPDKSGLPSDRFSAERTGGSVSTLTIQRTQQEDSAVYLCASSFLTDTQYFGPGTRLTVL.

This chain joins TRBV5-8 and TRBJ2-4; TRBD1 aligns across 9 bases. This CDR3 has 15 amino acids. J lost 6 bases, V lost 4 bases, and 8 bases had no gene match. The germline V gene has CDR1 SGHTS and CDR2 YDEGEE. The CDR3 loop reads CASSPDRGDGNIQYF. DNA for the CDR3: TGTGCCAGCAGCCCCGACAGGGGGGATGGAAACATTCAGTACTTC.

The V call is TRBV5-1, the J call TRBJ2-3; D gene uncertain. The CDR3 totals 14 residues. Germline CDR1 and CDR2: SGHRS and YFSETQ. Trimming took off 0 bases at V and 0 bases at J, with 5 bases between the two ends. DNA of the CDR3: TGCGCCAGCAGCTTGGGGGCTAGCACAGATACGCAGTATTTT. It is translated as CASSLGASTDTQYF.

The chain carries TRBV4-1 and TRBJ2-7; D not certain. CDR3 length equals 14 residues. V was cut by 1 base and J by 0 bases, with 7 bases left in between. In germline, CDR1 is MGHRA, CDR2 YSYEKL. CDR3 loop: CASSQVGFSYEQYF. CDR3 bases: TGCGCCAGCAGCCAAGTTGGCTTCTCCTACGAGCAGTACTTC.

V usage is TRBV5-5 and J usage is TRBJ2-6, with 7 nucleotides matching TRBD1. CDR3 length equals 19 residues. After removal of 4 bases from V and 0 bases from J, the junction contained 13 bases not matched to a gene. Germline-derived CDR1 and CDR2 are SGHKS and YYEKEE (reference sequence). The CDR3 DNA follows: TGTGCCAGCAGCACCATGTATACCGGGACAGCCTCTGGGGCCAACGTCCTGACTTTC. Encoded protein: CASSTMYTGTASGANVLTF.

This clone showed up just a few times. The chain recombines TRBV9 with TRBJ1-6, with 8 nucleotides matching TRBD1. The trim removed 3 bases at V and 6 bases at J, leaving 11 bases unmatched. The CDR3 consists of 17 residues. Germline V gene lookup returns CDR1 SGDLS and CDR2 YYNGEE. The DNA for the CDR3 is TGTGCCAGCAGCGGCCTAACACCGGGACAGGCTAATTCACCCCTCCACTTT. Residues: CASSGLTPGQANSPLHF.

The V call is TRBV9, the J call TRBJ2-2, with D tentatively TRBD2 (6 bases). The V gene lost 5 bases and the J gene lost 4 bases, with 9 bases spanning the gap. The CDR3 is made up of 13 amino acids. CDR1 is SGDLS, CDR2 YYNGEE, per germline. CDR3 in DNA: TGTGCCAGCAGTGGCGGGGTCACCGGGGAGCTGTTTTTT. It specifies CASSGGVTGELFF.

This clone showed up just once. J is TRBJ2-7 and V is TRBV6-5, with D perhaps TRBD2 (5 bases). CDR3 length: 13 residues. CDR1 is MNHEY and CDR2 is SVGAGI in the germline V gene. V was cut by 7 bases and J by 7 bases, with 17 bases left in between. The CDR3: CASTRGPVWEQYF. The CDR3, as DNA: TGTGCCAGCACTCGAGGGCCGGTATGGGAGCAGTACTTC.

This sequence joins TRBV29-1 and TRBJ1-3; TRBD1 might be the D (5 bases). Looked up from germline, CDR1 is SQVTM and CDR2 is ANQGSEA. This CDR3 contains 12 residues. V was pared by 6 bases and J by 3 bases, with 9 bases between. The CDR3 bases are TGCAGCGTCGGAGGGGATGGAAACACCATATATTTT. It is translated as CSVGGDGNTIYF.

The chain recombines TRBV9 with TRBJ2-5; 7 bases fit TRBD2. This CDR3 is 15 amino acids long. Trimming at V came to 2 bases and at J to 8 bases, leaving 12 bases not matched to a gene. From germline, CDR1 is SGDLS and CDR2 YYNGEE. The CDR3: CASSVAGEHQKTQYF. The CDR3 DNA is TGTGCCAGCAGCGTTGCGGGGGAACACCAGAAAACCCAGTACTTC.

CDR3 region: CASSFEPSYEQYF. The CDR3 bases are TGTGCCAGCAGCTTCGAGCCGTCCTACGAGCAGTACTTC. The chain is built from TRBV7-2 and TRBJ2-7; D remains ambiguous. Germline assignment: CDR1 SGHTA and CDR2 FQGNSA. The length of the CDR3 is 13 residues. The V end was cut by 3 bases, the J end by 1 base, with 7 bases between.

This clone was seen only a few times. The V gene is TRBV14, the J gene TRBJ2-2, with a weak D call TRBD1 (5 bases). Trimming left V 3 bases short and J 4 bases short, with 9 bases between. CDR1 SGHDN and CDR2 FVKESK come from the germline V gene. The CDR3 extends over 14 amino acids. CDR3 nucleotides: TGTGCCAGCAGCCAGTCAGGGTCCACCGGGGAGCTGTTTTTT. It codes for CASSQSGSTGELFF.

This clone has a handful of counts. The chain uses TRBV6-6 and TRBJ1-5, with D unclear. The V end lost 2 bases, the J end lost 5 bases, and 4 bases lay between the germline ends. Germline V gene lookup returns CDR1 MNHNY and CDR2 SVGAGI (reference sequence). The CDR3 consists of 12 residues. CDR3 region: CASSYPDQPQHF. The DNA of the CDR3 is TGTGCCAGCAGTTACCCCGATCAGCCCCAGCATTTT.